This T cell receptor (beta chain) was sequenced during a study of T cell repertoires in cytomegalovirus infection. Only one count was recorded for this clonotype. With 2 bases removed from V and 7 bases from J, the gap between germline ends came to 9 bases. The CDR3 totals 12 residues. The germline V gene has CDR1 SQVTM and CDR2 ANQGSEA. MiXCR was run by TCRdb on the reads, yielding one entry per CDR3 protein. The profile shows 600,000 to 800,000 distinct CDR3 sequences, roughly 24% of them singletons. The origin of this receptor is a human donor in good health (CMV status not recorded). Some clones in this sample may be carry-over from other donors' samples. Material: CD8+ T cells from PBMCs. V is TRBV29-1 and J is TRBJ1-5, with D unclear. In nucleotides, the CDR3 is TGCAGCGTTGAACATAACAGCCAGCCCCAGCATTTT. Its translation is CSVEHNSQPQHF.